This is a list of T cell receptor beta chains from one sample in a study of cytomegalovirus exposure and HLA in healthy donors. Here immunoSEQ multiplex PCR was the method, and the copy in TCRdb shows in-frame clones only, minus some. The sample consists of 120,000 or so clones, 90% to 96% of them appearing once. Specimen: PBMCs. The receptors were gathered from a man between 18 and 29 years old in good health and CMV-seronegative. The CDR3 runs from the conserved cysteine through the conserved F or W. D genes are given only for firm matches. Expanded clones are given a class, and other clones once, few, many or no size at all.

v_gene: TRBV11-3
abundance: -
j_gene: TRBJ2-7
d_gene: -
CDR3aa: CASSSLGRDSYEQYF
CDR3nt: TGTGCCAGCAGCTCCCTCGGCAGGGACTCCTACGAGCAGTACTTC

v_gene: TRBV19
abundance: few
j_gene: TRBJ2-7
d_gene: -
CDR3aa: CASSKASTSYEQYF
CDR3nt: TGTGCCAGTAGTAAGGCTAGTACGTCCTACGAGCAGTACTTC

v_gene: TRBV5-4
abundance: -
j_gene: TRBJ2-7
d_gene: -
CDR3aa: CASSPEQGFRDEQYF
CDR3nt: TGTGCCAGCAGCCCTGAACAGGGATTTAGGGACGAGCAGTACTTC

v_gene: TRBV2
abundance: -
j_gene: TRBJ1-4
d_gene: -
CDR3aa: CASGGWNVGNEKLFF
CDR3nt: TGTGCCAGCGGGGGGTGGAATGTGGGAAATGAAAAACTGTTTTTT

v_gene: TRBV9
abundance: once
j_gene: TRBJ2-3
d_gene: TRBD2
CDR3aa: CASSVSGAGVDTQYF
CDR3nt: TGTGCCAGCAGCGTATCGGGAGCGGGAGTAGATACGCAGTATTTT

v_gene: TRBV7-8
abundance: -
j_gene: TRBJ2-1
d_gene: TRBD2
CDR3aa: CASSNKRTSQNEQFF
CDR3nt: TGTGCCAGCAGCAATAAGAGGACTAGCCAGAATGAGCAGTTCTTC

v_gene: TRBV27
abundance: -
j_gene: TRBJ2-2
d_gene: -
CDR3aa: CASRPGTSNTGELFF
CDR3nt: TGTGCCAGCAGGCCAGGGACTTCCAACACCGGGGAGCTGTTTTTT

v_gene: TRBV5-1
abundance: -
j_gene: TRBJ2-7
d_gene: -
CDR3aa: CASSLREQEQYF
CDR3nt: TGCGCCAGCAGCTTGAGGGAGCAGGAGCAGTACTTC

v_gene: TRBV18
abundance: -
j_gene: TRBJ2-5
d_gene: TRBD2
CDR3aa: CASSLAGGQETQYF
CDR3nt: TGTGCCAGCTCACTAGCGGGAGGACAAGAGACCCAGTACTTC

v_gene: TRBV27
abundance: -
j_gene: TRBJ2-3
d_gene: TRBD2
CDR3aa: CASSLSKGAGLDTQYF
CDR3nt: TGTGCCAGCAGTTTATCGAAGGGAGCGGGACTGGATACGCAGTATTTT

v_gene: TRBV29-1
abundance: -
j_gene: TRBJ2-7
d_gene: -
CDR3aa: CSVGETGYEQYF
CDR3nt: TGCAGCGTTGGGGAAACAGGTTACGAGCAGTACTTC

v_gene: TRBV5-1
abundance: -
j_gene: TRBJ2-3
d_gene: TRBD2
CDR3aa: CASSLERREVTDTQYF
CDR3nt: TGCGCCAGCAGCTTGGAGAGGCGGGAGGTCACAGATACGCAGTATTTT

v_gene: TRBV14
abundance: -
j_gene: TRBJ1-3
d_gene: -
CDR3aa: CASSRYKSLIGNTIYF
CDR3nt: TGTGCCAGCAGCCGTTATAAGAGCCTGATCGGAAACACCATATATTTT

v_gene: TRBV4-3
abundance: -
j_gene: TRBJ1-1
d_gene: -
CDR3aa: CASSQGQFYTEAFF
CDR3nt: TGCGCCAGCAGCCAAGGACAGTTCTACACTGAAGCTTTCTTT

v_gene: TRBV29-1
abundance: -
j_gene: TRBJ1-2
d_gene: TRBD1
CDR3aa: CSVQQGGNYGYTF
CDR3nt: TGCAGCGTCCAACAGGGGGGGAACTATGGCTACACCTTC

v_gene: TRBV6-5
abundance: -
j_gene: TRBJ2-2
d_gene: -
CDR3aa: CATQGLLNTGELFF
CDR3nt: TGTGCCACCCAGGGACTCCTGAACACCGGGGAGCTGTTTTTT

v_gene: TRBV5-4
abundance: -
j_gene: TRBJ2-1
d_gene: -
CDR3aa: CASSLSRAGSVEQFF
CDR3nt: TGTGCCAGCAGCTTGAGCCGGGCAGGGTCGGTTGAGCAGTTCTTC

v_gene: TRBV15
abundance: -
j_gene: TRBJ1-5
d_gene: TRBD1
CDR3aa: CATSRVLGQGIVSNQPQHF
CDR3nt: TGTGCCACCAGCAGAGTTCTCGGACAGGGGATTGTGAGCAATCAGCCCCAGCATTTT

v_gene: TRBV7-2
abundance: -
j_gene: TRBJ1-2
d_gene: TRBD1
CDR3aa: CASSYNTGANYGYTF
CDR3nt: TGTGCCAGCAGCTACAACACAGGGGCTAACTATGGCTACACCTTC

v_gene: TRBV28
abundance: -
j_gene: TRBJ1-1
d_gene: TRBD1
CDR3aa: CASSFLTGAGAEAFF
CDR3nt: TGTGCCAGCAGTTTCCTCACAGGGGCCGGTGCTGAAGCTTTCTTT

v_gene: TRBV5-1
abundance: once
j_gene: TRBJ2-1
d_gene: -
CDR3aa: CASGGTRSYNEQFF
CDR3nt: TGCGCCAGCGGCGGGACCCGCTCCTACAATGAGCAGTTCTTC

v_gene: TRBV27
abundance: -
j_gene: TRBJ2-7
d_gene: -
CDR3aa: CASSLSTRAGYEQYF
CDR3nt: TGTGCCAGCAGTCTCTCTACGCGGGCGGGCTACGAGCAGTACTTC

v_gene: TRBV6-1
abundance: -
j_gene: TRBJ2-3
d_gene: -
CDR3aa: CASSGTRSTDTQYF
CDR3nt: TGTGCCAGCAGTGGGACACGAAGCACAGATACGCAGTATTTT

v_gene: TRBV7-3
abundance: -
j_gene: TRBJ2-1
d_gene: TRBD2
CDR3aa: CASSFGRGVGNEQFF
CDR3nt: TGTGCCAGCAGCTTCGGGAGGGGGGTCGGCAATGAGCAGTTCTTC

v_gene: TRBV4-1
abundance: -
j_gene: TRBJ1-5
d_gene: -
CDR3aa: CASSHSRTLGRNQPQHF
CDR3nt: TGCGCCAGCAGCCATAGCCGGACCCTGGGGCGCAATCAGCCCCAGCATTTT

v_gene: TRBV10-3
abundance: -
j_gene: TRBJ2-4
d_gene: -
CDR3aa: CAISESYLSSGIQYF
CDR3nt: TGTGCCATCAGTGAGTCGTATTTGTCGTCCGGCATTCAGTACTTC

v_gene: TRBV7-2
abundance: -
j_gene: TRBJ2-7
d_gene: TRBD2
CDR3aa: CASSLLTSGGPSSYEQYF
CDR3nt: TGTGCCAGCAGCTTACTTACTAGCGGGGGCCCGAGCTCCTACGAGCAGTACTTC

v_gene: TRBV9
abundance: -
j_gene: TRBJ1-4
d_gene: TRBD1
CDR3aa: CASSPDRDNEKLFF
CDR3nt: TGTGCCAGCAGCCCGGACAGGGATAATGAAAAACTGTTTTTT

v_gene: TRBV28
abundance: -
j_gene: TRBJ1-2
d_gene: -
CDR3aa: CASSLWGSSNYGYTF
CDR3nt: TGTGCCAGCAGTTTATGGGGGAGCTCTAACTATGGCTACACCTTC

v_gene: TRBV6-1
abundance: -
j_gene: TRBJ2-1
d_gene: -
CDR3aa: CASIGGIKGYEQFF
CDR3nt: TGTGCCAGCATCGGCGGGATAAAGGGCTATGAGCAGTTCTTC

v_gene: TRBV12-2
abundance: -
j_gene: TRBJ2-1
d_gene: -
CDR3aa: CASRLVRKTSGSYNEQFF
CDR3nt: TGTGCAAGTCGCTTAGTAAGGAAGACTAGCGGGAGCTACAATGAGCAGTTCTTC

v_gene: TRBV27
abundance: -
j_gene: TRBJ1-1
d_gene: -
CDR3aa: CASSLSVGEEAFF
CDR3nt: TGTGCCAGCAGTTTATCAGTAGGGGAAGAAGCTTTCTTT

v_gene: TRBV11-3
abundance: -
j_gene: TRBJ2-7
d_gene: -
CDR3aa: CASSLGLGTGEQYF
CDR3nt: TGTGCCAGCAGCTTAGGATTGGGGACTGGGGAGCAGTACTTC

v_gene: TRBV5-1
abundance: -
j_gene: TRBJ1-4
d_gene: TRBD1
CDR3aa: CASSDRVNEKLFF
CDR3nt: TGCGCTTCGTCGGACAGGGTTAATGAAAAACTGTTTTTT

v_gene: TRBV7-3
abundance: once
j_gene: TRBJ1-2
d_gene: -
CDR3aa: CASSFTSATPPGYTF
CDR3nt: TGTGCCAGCAGCTTTACTAGTGCGACACCACCTGGCTACACCTTC

v_gene: TRBV27
abundance: -
j_gene: TRBJ2-7
d_gene: -
CDR3aa: CASSGGHEQYF
CDR3nt: TGTGCCAGCAGTGGGGGCCACGAGCAGTACTTC

v_gene: TRBV19
abundance: -
j_gene: TRBJ2-7
d_gene: -
CDR3aa: CATSAQGPLEQYF
CDR3nt: TGTGCCACCTCGGCCCAGGGGCCCCTCGAGCAGTACTTC

v_gene: TRBV7-9
abundance: -
j_gene: TRBJ2-1
d_gene: -
CDR3aa: CASTVTSSYNEQFF
CDR3nt: TGTGCCAGCACGGTGACTAGCTCCTACAATGAGCAGTTCTTC

v_gene: TRBV30
abundance: once
j_gene: TRBJ1-1
d_gene: -
CDR3aa: CAGRVNTEAFF
CDR3nt: TGTGCCGGCAGGGTGAACACTGAAGCTTTCTTT

v_gene: TRBV7-6
abundance: once
j_gene: TRBJ1-1
d_gene: -
CDR3aa: CASSLGQMNTEAFF
CDR3nt: TGTGCCAGCAGCTTAGGGCAGATGAACACTGAAGCTTTCTTT

v_gene: TRBV6-1
abundance: once
j_gene: TRBJ2-7
d_gene: TRBD2
CDR3aa: CASSEALGGRLYEQYF
CDR3nt: TGTGCCAGCAGTGAAGCGCTGGGGGGGAGATTGTACGAGCAGTACTTC

v_gene: TRBV7-9
abundance: -
j_gene: TRBJ2-7
d_gene: -
CDR3aa: CASSLQGIDYEQYF
CDR3nt: TGTGCCAGCAGCTTACAGGGGATAGACTACGAGCAGTACTTC